Shown below are 25 T cell receptor beta chains from a single sample sequenced in a study of blood T cell repertoires in COVID-19. Profiling relied on immunoSEQ multiplex PCR, and the TCRdb table lists in-frame clones only, not all of them. The table has some 190,000 clones, 70% to 90% seen once. Sequenced input: peripheral blood. The receptors come from a human donor with active or convalescent COVID-19. The donor label of this sample is uncertain.

The V and J genes are TRBV19 and TRBJ2-1; 10 bases match TRBD2. Trimming at V came to 3 bases and at J to 5 bases, leaving 4 bases not matched to a gene. In germline, CDR1 is LNHDA, CDR2 SQIVND (reference sequence). The length of the CDR3 is 15 residues. Here the CDR3 DNA reads TGTGCCAGTAGTATCACTAGCGGGATGAACAATGAGCAGTTCTTC. Its protein is CASSITSGMNNEQFF. Full variable domain (remainder filled in from reference TRBV19 and TRBJ2-1): DGGITQSPKYLFRKEGQNVTLSCEQNLNHDAMYWYRQDPGQGLRLIYYSQIVNDFQKGDIAEGYSVSREKKESFPLTVTSAQKNPTAFYLCASSITSGMNNEQFFGPGTRLTVL.

The V and J genes are TRBV3-1 (or the pseudogene TRBV3-2) and TRBJ2-3, with 10 bases aligning to TRBD2. There are 21 residues in the CDR3. Germline V lookup: CDR1 LGHDT, CDR2 YNNKEL (reference sequence). The V and J ends lost 3 bases and 4 bases, in that order; junction bases with no gene match: 22. The CDR3 DNA follows: TGTGCCAGCAGCCACCCCTCCACCCCCCCGGCTAGCGGGAGAGGGTCAGATACGCAGTATTTT. Protein: CASSHPSTPPASGRGSDTQYF.

The J gene is TRBJ2-2, the V gene TRBV7-6; TRBD2 matches at 11 bases. The J segment lost 7 bases and the V segment lost 6 bases, leaving 7 bases of the junction unmatched. The CDR3 consists of 15 residues. Germline CDR1 reads SGHVS; CDR2 reads FNYEAQ. As DNA, the CDR3 is TGTGCCAGCAGTGGTAGCGGGAGGGCCGGCGGGGAGCTGTTTTTT. It encodes CASSGSGRAGGELFF.

The V call is TRBV10-1, the J call TRBJ2-3; no clear D. Trimming shortened V by 11 bases and J by 6 bases, and 12 bases separated the two germline ends. The germline CDR1 and CDR2 sequences are WNHNN and SYGVQD (reference sequence). This CDR3 has 11 residues. CDR3 in DNA: TGCGCCGCAGCTCGGCGGGATACGCAGTATTTT. Translation gives CAAARRDTQYF.

This chain links TRBV12-3 or TRBV12-4 with TRBJ1-1; no clear D gene. V gave up 6 bases and J gave up 3 bases, with 11 bases separating them. This CDR3 has 13 amino acids. The CDR3 is CASSSVFYTEAFF. The CDR3 region has the DNA TGTGCCAGCAGCTCTGTCTTTTACACTGAAGCTTTCTTT.

V gene TRBV6-1 combines with J gene TRBJ1-4; unclear D gene. The CDR3 extends over 17 amino acids. In germline, CDR1 is MNHNS, CDR2 SASEGT. Trimming pared 3 bases from V and 0 bases from J, leaving 14 bases between. The CDR3 loop reads CASSEAASYPTNEKLFF. In DNA, the CDR3 is TGTGCCAGCAGTGAGGCAGCGTCCTACCCAACTAATGAAAAACTGTTTTTT.

This clone appeared a single time. This chain joins TRBV29-1 and TRBJ2-7; D is perhaps TRBD2 (6 bases). Looked up from germline, CDR1 is SQVTM and CDR2 is ANQGSEA. Trimming left V 6 bases short and J 7 bases short, with 16 bases between. CDR3 length equals 12 residues. CDR3 in amino acids: CSVLGTGVEQYF. As DNA, the CDR3 is TGCAGCGTCCTCGGGACGGGGGTGGAGCAGTACTTC.

The V gene is TRBV7-2, the J gene TRBJ2-7, with 9 positions matching TRBD2. Trimming cost V 4 bases and J 5 bases; bases outside gene matches: 9. Looked up from germline, CDR1 is SGHTA and CDR2 is FQGNSA. CDR3 size: 15 residues. CDR3 DNA: TGTGCCAGCAGCTGGGGGCGGGGGGGCCCTCACGAGCAGTACTTC. Protein: CASSWGRGGPHEQYF.

The chain has TRBV7-3 and TRBJ2-1; D unresolved. This CDR3 comprises 14 residues. Looked up from germline, CDR1 is SGHTA and CDR2 is FQGTGA. Trimming cost V 4 bases and J 5 bases, with 12 bases left between them. CDR3 amino acids: CASSSTRFDNEQFF. The CDR3 DNA sequence: TGTGCCAGCAGCTCTACCCGGTTTGACAATGAGCAGTTCTTC.

The J gene is TRBJ2-1, the V gene TRBV24-1, with 7 bases identical to TRBD1. The CDR3 has 15 residues. Losses at the gene ends were 3 bases for V and 5 bases for J; bases not matched to a gene: 6. Germline loops: CDR1 KGHDR, CDR2 SFDVKD. The CDR3 spells CATSDEDRTNNEQFF. CDR3 DNA: TGTGCCACCAGTGATGAGGACAGGACGAACAATGAGCAGTTCTTC.

This chain links TRBV7-6 with TRBJ2-1; 10 bases align to TRBD1. This CDR3 has 15 amino acids. Germline CDR1 is SGHVS and CDR2 is FNYEAQ. Trimming cost V 10 bases and J 2 bases; bases outside gene matches: 8. The CDR3 is CATTSGQGAYNEQFF. DNA for the CDR3: TGTGCCACCACCTCAGGACAGGGGGCCTACAATGAGCAGTTCTTC.

The chain is built from TRBV4-3 and TRBJ2-1; D unresolved. The CDR3 runs 16 residues. V dropped 5 bases and J dropped 0 bases, with 14 bases sitting between them. Germline V CDR1 and CDR2: LGHNA, YSLEER. The CDR3, as DNA: TGCGCCAGCAGCGTAGGCGGATTAAGCTCCTACAATGAGCAGTTCTTC. Encoded protein: CASSVGGLSSYNEQFF.

The chain carries TRBV19 and TRBJ2-1; D is unclear. Germline loops: CDR1 LNHDA, CDR2 SQIVND (reference sequence). V lost 3 bases and J lost 8, with 17 bases in between. This CDR3 spans 15 amino acids. The CDR3 bases are TGTGCCAGTAGTATTGGGTCGCGGCCCGGCGATGAGCAGTTCTTC. Its translation: CASSIGSRPGDEQFF. Full variable domain (missing parts from reference TRBV19 and TRBJ2-1): DGGITQSPKYLFRKEGQNVTLSCEQNLNHDAMYWYRQDPGQGLRLIYYSQIVNDFQKGDIAEGYSVSREKKESFPLTVTSAQKNPTAFYLCASSIGSRPGDEQFFGPGTRLTVL.

V and J are TRBV19 and TRBJ2-3; TRBD1 agrees at 8 bases. The CDR3 runs to 16 residues. Germline CDR1 LNHDA, CDR2 SQIVND (reference sequence). Trimming cost V 7 bases and J 2 bases; bases outside gene matches: 11. CDR3 in amino acids: CASTERWTGITDTQYF. The CDR3 nucleotides read TGTGCCAGTACCGAGAGGTGGACAGGGATCACAGATACGCAGTATTTT.

The chain carries TRBV6-1 and TRBJ1-5; 12 bases are shared with TRBD1. V trimming: 6 bases; J trimming: 6 bases; junction bases outside the gene matches: 12. The CDR3 extends over 17 amino acids. Germline V lookup: CDR1 MNHNS, CDR2 SASEGT. The CDR3 nucleotides read TGTGCCAGCAGGGAAAAACCGGGACAGGGGGCCCGTCAGCCCCAGCATTTT. Amino acids: CASREKPGQGARQPQHF.

This chain connects TRBV7-2 to TRBJ1-1; possible D gene TRBD1, 5 bases. The V end was cut by 5 bases, the J end by 1 base, with 8 bases between. This CDR3 is 13 amino acids long. In germline, CDR1 is SGHTA, CDR2 FQGNSA. In DNA, the CDR3 is TGTGCCAGCAGCGTCGACAGGAACACTGAAGCTTTCTTT. Amino acid sequence: CASSVDRNTEAFF.

The genes are TRBV3-1 (or the pseudogene TRBV3-2) and TRBJ2-3; 10 nucleotides line up with TRBD2. V gave up 1 base and J gave up 2 bases; unmatched junction bases: 12. The CDR3 is 19 residues long. Germline loops: CDR1 LGHDT, CDR2 YNNKEL (reference sequence). CDR3 nucleotides: TGTGCCAGCAGCCAAGTTTACCGCCGGACTAGCGGTGTCACAGATACGCAGTATTTT. Its protein is CASSQVYRRTSGVTDTQYF.

This chain joins TRBV24-1 and TRBJ1-1; possibly TRBD1 for D (5 bases). The germline CDR1 and CDR2 sequences are KGHDR and SFDVKD. V lost 7 bases to trimming and J lost 1 base, with 9 bases between them. The CDR3 loop spans 13 amino acids. CDR3 residues: CATRGHPNTEAFF. As DNA, the CDR3 is TGTGCCACCAGAGGACATCCGAACACTGAAGCTTTCTTT.

The chain uses TRBV29-1 and TRBJ2-5; 10 bases map to TRBD2. V was pared by 2 bases and J by 6 bases, with 3 bases of the junction left unmatched. From germline, CDR1 is SQVTM and CDR2 ANQGSEA. This CDR3 is 13 amino acids long. The CDR3 region has the DNA TGCAGCGTTGAAATAGCGGGAGGACAGACCCAGTACTTC. The encoded protein is CSVEIAGGQTQYF.

In regard to this clone: Additional DNA sequences in this sample encode the identical CDR3. V usage is TRBV19 and J usage is TRBJ2-7; 9 nucleotides line up with TRBD2. V shed 3 bases and J 3 bases; nucleotides not matched to a gene: 9. The CDR3 has 16 residues. Germline-derived CDR1 and CDR2 are LNHDA and SQIVND (reference sequence). CDR3 amino acids: CASSILAGALSYEQYF. CDR3 nucleotides: TGTGCCAGTAGTATCTTAGCGGGGGCGCTTAGCTACGAGCAGTACTTC.

The genes are TRBV11-2 and TRBJ2-1; D possibly corresponds to TRBD1 (5 bases). The germline gives CDR1 SGHAT, CDR2 FQNNGV. The CDR3 runs 16 residues. Trimming took off 0 bases at V and 4 bases at J, with 13 bases between the two ends. The DNA of the CDR3 is TGTGCCAGCAGCTTAGATGTGATTGACAGTTACAATGAGCAGTTCTTC. Its protein product is CASSLDVIDSYNEQFF.

The chain has TRBV7-9 and TRBJ2-2; 10 bases are shared with TRBD2. The germline V gene has CDR1 SEHNR and CDR2 FQNEAQ (reference sequence). Trimming at V came to 5 bases and at J to 5 bases, leaving 8 bases not matched to a gene. CDR3 size: 16 residues. The CDR3 sequence is CASSPGTSESTGELFF. CDR3 nucleotide sequence: TGTGCCAGCAGCCCAGGGACTAGCGAATCTACCGGGGAGCTGTTTTTT. The variable domain in full, completed from reference TRBV7-9 and TRBJ2-2, reads DTGVSQNPRHKITKRGQNVTFRCDPISEHNRLYWYRQTLGQGPEFLTYFQNEAQLEKSRLLSDRFSAERPKGSFSTLEIQRTEQGDSAMYLCASSPGTSESTGELFFGEGSRLTVL.

The chain carries TRBV1 and TRBJ2-4; the DNA was not used to check the table's D call, TRBD2. TRBV1 corresponds to a pseudogene. The CDR3 spans 18 residues. The CDR3 DNA is TGCACCAGCAGCCAAGTTCCTAGCGGGAGTTTGGCCAAAAACATTCAGTACTTC. Translated, it gives CTSSQVPSGSLAKNIQYF.

This clone came up once. The same CDR3 arises from other DNA sequences in this sample as well. This chain joins TRBV28 and TRBJ1-2, with 7 bases lining up with TRBD1. V trimming: 4 bases; J trimming: 4 bases; junction bases outside the gene matches: 3. Germline V gene data show CDR1 as MDHEN and CDR2 as SYDVKM. The CDR3 contains 13 residues. The CDR3 spells CASSSGTVYGYTF. Here the CDR3 DNA reads TGTGCCAGCAGTTCCGGGACAGTCTATGGCTACACCTTC.

The rearrangement links TRBV7-6 to TRBJ2-1, with no clear D. Looked up from germline, CDR1 is SGHVS and CDR2 is FNYEAQ. This CDR3 is 12 amino acids long. Trimming took off 7 bases at V and 5 bases at J, with 9 bases between the two ends. CDR3 sequence reads: CASNNRNNEQFF. The CDR3 DNA is TGTGCCAGCAACAACAGAAACAATGAGCAGTTCTTC. The full variable domain, with the rest looked up from reference TRBV7-6 and TRBJ2-1, is GAGVSQSPRYKVTKRGQDVALRCDPISGHVSLYWYRQALGQGPEFLTYFNYEAQQDKSGLPNDRFSAERPEGSISTLTIQRTEQRDSAMYRCASNNRNNEQFFGPGTRLTVL.